This TCR beta chain was sequenced during a study of OX40 agonist ivuxolimab in advanced cancers. The overall study: Patients assigned to dose escalation were diagnosed with hepatocellular carcinoma, melanoma, renal cell or head and neck cancer. Checkpoint inhibitors had been given previously to 40% of patients.

The CDR3 is 16 amino acids. V lost 4 bases to trimming and J lost 1 base; unmatched junction nucleotides: 1. CDR1 and CDR2 (germline): MNHEY, SVGAGI. Study-level results: On average, a greater number of expanded clones characterised CD8+ T cells relative to CD4+.

No patient had autoimmune disease or received systemic immunosuppression. Details on this clone: Its antigen is undetermined.

Sequencing used immunoSEQ multiplex PCR; TCRdb keeps in-frame clones, though not all of them. The repertoire holds some 81,000 clones, with over 70% as singletons. The receptor was derived from an adult with an advanced solid tumor such as melanoma, head and neck, liver or kidney cancer. The genes are TRBV6-5 and TRBJ2-2; 12 positions agree with TRBD2. The sequencing here drew on CD4+ or CD8+ T cells sorted from blood, taken in a trial of the OX40 agonist ivuxolimab. CDR3 in amino acids: CASSLTSGGNTGELFF. The CDR3 DNA is TGTGCCAGCAGTTTGACTAGCGGGGGGAACACCGGGGAGCTGTTTTTT.